The sequence of this T cell receptor (beta chain) was determined in a study of blood T cells in healthy people across ages. Total RNA was extracted at no less than 5.5 micrograms per sample. This clonotype appeared a single time. Antigen specificity is unknown. CDR1 is DFQATT, CDR2 SNEGSKA, per germline (reference sequence). V lost 2 bases and J lost 4, with 7 bases in between. The CDR3 is 12 amino acids. The study's findings and limits: Any conclusive comparison of naive versus antigen-experienced cells was prevented by using unsorted PBMCs. Diversity was estimated from one million T cells, and these estimates were considered underestimates.

A second PCR of 7 to 11 cycles used a sample-barcoded 5' primer and a J-beta primer mix. Via MiXCR, TCRdb re-called the 5' RACE reads, giving one row per CDR3 protein. The profile shows around 800,000 distinct CDR3 sequences, roughly 46% of them singletons. Sequenced material: blood. This sequence joins TRBV20-1 and TRBJ2-3, with D tentatively TRBD2 (5 bases). This clonotype was sampled from an elderly man in good health. CDR3 coding DNA: TGCAGTGCTAGACTGGACTCAGATACGCAGTATTTT. Its protein product is CSARLDSDTQYF.